This TCR beta chain was observed in a study of early T cells in non-severe SARS-CoV-2 infection (dated by TCRdb to the early 2020s). Study-wide context: Because TCR sequencing was done on bulk RNA from unsorted whole blood, the alpha and beta chains could not be paired.

A case-control design nested within a healthcare worker cohort in London, UK, was used, with weekly nasopharyngeal swab PCR tests and blood sampling performed. Healthcare workers were recruited during the week of the UK lockdown, between 23 and 31 March 2020, and followed weekly for up to about 16 weeks. This clonotype occurred many times. The specificity of this receptor is unknown. No base qualities exist here, and no much larger clone lies one base off it. V loses 3 bases, J loses 2 bases, and the germline ends lie 9 bases apart. CDR1 SQVTM and CDR2 ANQGSEA were looked up in the germline V gene. The CDR3 sequence holds 13 residues, the cysteine and phenylalanine included. The retained sequence is limited to the CDR3, 39 bases, with the frame set at the first base. Library creation used 5' RACE. Data came from a NextSeq 500. Unique molecular identifiers were attached to individual cDNA molecules in the TCR library protocol so that sequencing error and PCR bias could be corrected. TCR alpha and beta chains were both sequenced, and the abundances of alpha and beta sequences in each sample were closely correlated with each other. For the original study's pipeline: V gene, J gene and CDR3 annotation of TCR sequences was performed with Decombinator V4. Expanded TCRs were defined as changing significantly between any two time points under a Poisson model with p below 0.0001. TCR abundances were normalised to the total number of TCRs sequenced per sample and were expressed as counts per million. MAIT TCRs were defined by TRAV1-2 paired with TRAJ12, TRAJ20 or TRAJ33, and iNKT TCRs by TRAV10 paired with TRAJ18. VDJdb, accessed 1 November 2021, was searched for CMV, EBV and SARS-CoV-2 annotated TCRs, excluding TCRs annotated for multiple antigens. The public reads were quality trimmed at Q25 with fastp and then assembled into clones with MiXCR by TCRdb, keeping productive beta chains. Each entry is one CDR3 protein sequence, shown with its most common DNA and genes. The V and J calls follow TCRdb's processing rather than the paper's. The sample contains 70,000 or so distinct CDR3 sequences, approximately 4.5% of them found a single time. The ten largest clones take up around 3.4% of the sample.

General study outcomes and caveats: Matching against VDJdb was skewed toward anti-spike CD8 responses, likely underestimated virus-specific expansions, and missed private and CD4 specificities.

The receptor was isolated from an adult who was a healthcare worker with PCR-confirmed SARS-CoV-2 infection or an uninfected control (not recorded which). The donor label of this sample is uncertain. This chain is built from TRBV29-1 and TRBJ2-3; perhaps TRBD2 is the D gene, with 6 bases matching. This material consisted of whole blood, taken at baseline. The CDR3 region reads CSVEGRHTDTQYF. The nucleotide sequence reads as follows: TGCAGCGTTGAGGGGAGGCACACAGATACGCAGTATTTT.